This passage covers 2 T cell receptor beta chains from one sample sequenced in a study of T cells after yellow fever vaccination. TCRdb reanalysed the 5' RACE reads using MiXCR and keeps one entry per CDR3 protein. Altogether about 340,000 distinct CDR3 sequences are present, 3% to 4.5% being singletons, with the ten largest covering less than 25%. The specimen comprised PBMCs, sampled 5 days after the yellow fever booster vaccination. The source is a man in his late teens or twenties who received the YFV17D yellow fever vaccine.

This clonotype appeared a few times. The J gene is TRBJ1-2, the V gene TRBV13; 9 bases fit TRBD1. Germline CDR1 reads PRHDT; CDR2 reads FYEKMQ (reference sequence). J lost 6 bases, V lost 5 bases, and 10 bases had no gene match. The CDR3 spans 15 residues. The CDR3 here is CASSPGGTGTDGYTF. For the CDR3, the DNA is TGTGCCAGCAGCCCCGGGGGGACAGGGACCGATGGCTACACCTTC.

In this sample, this clonotype turned up many times. The V call is TRBV7-2, the J call TRBJ1-3, with D possibly matching TRBD1 (6 bases). This CDR3 contains 14 residues. The V and J ends lost 7 bases and 3 bases respectively, with 13 bases between them. Germline CDR1 is SGHTA and CDR2 is FQGNSA. The CDR3 bases are TGTGCCAGCAAACCCAGGGGACGTGGAAACACCATATATTTT. This encodes CASKPRGRGNTIYF. Together with reference TRBV7-2 and TRBJ1-3, the CDR3 gives the full variable domain: GAGVSQSPSNKVTEKGKDVELRCDPISGHTALYWYRQSLGQGLEFLIYFQGNSAPDKSGLPSDRFSAERTGGSVSTLTIQRTQQEDSAVYLCASKPRGRGNTIYFGEGSWLTVV.